The text below deals with one T cell receptor (beta chain). This clone was counted once. Its specific antigen is unknown. It has no much larger one-base neighbor in the sample; base qualities were not kept. TCRbeta CDR3 regions were amplified from genomic DNA by means of the immunoSEQ Assay, a bias-controlled multiplex PCR. The paper's data handling went like this. The number of nucleated cells in each sample was estimated from the amplification of reference gene primers within the assay. To quantify the absolute abundance of each unique TCRbeta CDR3 rearrangement, sequence reads were collapsed and filtered. For each sample, productive Simpson clonality was calculated as the square root of Simpson's diversity index over productive rearrangements. Here the immuneACCESS table is served through TCRdb, limited to in-frame sequences with V and J called. Missing clones are a known gap in these copies; in checked studies unresolved V genes cover under half, and the rest lacks a known reason. V and J calls and clone size come straight from that table; D and trimming were deduced from the DNA. Recorded for this sample are roughly 100,000 clones; around 82% of them occurred a single time. Under 15% of the sample lies in the top ten.

The germline ends are 9 bases apart after V is trimmed by 7 bases and J by 4 bases. Spanning cysteine to phenylalanine, the CDR3 consists of 12 amino acids. Solely the CDR3 DNA is kept, with 36 bases framed from the first base. Looking up the germline V gene yields CDR1 KGHDR and CDR2 SFDVKD. The sample is drawn from a study of blood T cell repertoires in COVID-19 (TCRdb year 2020). Broadly, across the study: Samples from collaborators originated in the United States, Italy and Spain and spanned both the acute and convalescent phases of COVID-19. The material from the prospective study consisted of cDNA or gDNA derived from T cells, B-cell-depleted T cells, or PBMCs. Subjects who had been exposed to COVID-19, were actively infected with it, or had recovered from it provided the deeply sampled blood TCRbeta repertoires that made up the dataset. The repertoires were made available in a free public database intended to serve as a resource for research on the immune response to SARS-CoV-2. Samples came from the ongoing ImmuneRACE study (first 160 participants) plus 1,254 subjects from 6 global collaborators. The sample metadata nearly always contained a de-identified subject ID, COVID-19 status, age in years and sex. Where available, HLA class I and class II types were obtained from metadata supplied by the sample provider rather than from assay-based typing.

Points the paper makes about the study in general: The amount of clinical and demographic metadata varied by source and participant and was provided uncurated.

Collaborating institutions collected whole blood in K2EDTA tubes following their own protocols. For TCRbeta analysis, collaborators shipped samples as frozen whole blood, isolated PBMCs, or DNA extracted from either of those sample types. Rearrangement joined TRBV24-1 to TRBJ1-2; TRBD1 might be the D gene, on 5 matching bases. The sequence was collected from a human donor in a cohort sampled during active or convalescent COVID-19. The sequencing input was peripheral blood. The CDR3 protein: CATRGGSYGYTF. The nucleotide sequence is TGTGCCACCAGGGGGGGTAGCTATGGCTACACCTTC.